This passage covers 15 T cell receptor beta chains from one sample sequenced in a study of Graves' ophthalmopathy and Graves' hyperthyroidism. Amplifying from RNA transcripts, the study obtained TCR beta CDR3 regions. HTBI primers served in a first-round RT-PCR, which a second-round multiplex PCR followed. TCRdb itself ran the multiplex PCR reads through MiXCR, one entry per CDR3 protein. The top ten clones hold under 3.5% of a sample with hundreds of thousands of distinct CDR3 sequences, about 41% of them seen once. The source material was peripheral blood. Receptors originate from an adult man with Graves' ophthalmopathy.

The sample holds a few counts of this clonotype. The chain has TRBV7-6 and TRBJ2-2; possibly TRBD1 for D (5 bases). Per the germline V gene, CDR1 is SGHVS and CDR2 is FNYEAQ. V shed 2 bases and J shed 0 bases, with 13 bases lying between them. This CDR3 spans 17 amino acids. The CDR3 DNA is TGTGCCAGCAGCTTATCCCCAGGGCTCCCGAACACCGGGGAGCTGTTTTTT. This sequence encodes CASSLSPGLPNTGELFF.

About this clonotype itself: The junction shows a germline mismatch at one end, possibly a read error. This sequence joins TRBV7-8 and TRBJ1-6; TRBD1 is a possible D gene (6 bases). Germline CDR1 and CDR2: SGHVS and FQNEAQ. The CDR3 totals 15 residues. The CDR3 DNA follows: TGTGCCAGCAGCCTATTGGGGGGGCGGAATTCACTCCTCCACTTT. Its protein product is CASSLLGGRNSLLHF.

The sample holds one count of this clonotype. An end of the junction differs from the germline gene, which may be a read error. V is TRBV24-1 and J is TRBJ2-2; 7 bases are a match to TRBD1. The length of the CDR3 is 13 residues. Germline assignment: CDR1 KGHDR and CDR2 SFDVKD. CDR3: CATQGQNTWELFF. The CDR3 DNA is TGTGCCACCCAGGGACAGAACACCTGGGAGCTGTTTTTT.

This clonotype was found many times. The V and J genes are TRBV2 and TRBJ2-7; D not certain. This CDR3 is 14 amino acids long. Trimming stripped 6 bases from V and 0 bases from J, with 12 bases between. Germline values: CDR1 SNHLY, CDR2 FYNNEI. The CDR3 coding sequence is TGTGCCAGCAGCCTGTTTCCAGCCTCCTACGAGCAGTACTTC. It specifies CASSLFPASYEQYF.

The chain uses TRBV12-3 or TRBV12-4 and TRBJ1-3; no definite D call. The CDR3 contains 15 residues. V lost 6 bases, J lost 0 bases, and 12 bases lay in between. The CDR3 sequence: CASSPGVGSGNTIYF. CDR3 sequence (DNA): TGTGCCAGCAGCCCCGGAGTCGGCTCTGGAAACACCATATATTTT.

The chain links TRBV12-3 or TRBV12-4 to TRBJ1-4; maybe TRBD1 (6 bases). The CDR3 contains 14 residues. Trimming removed 6 bases at V and 7 bases at J, with 15 bases between. CDR3 bases: TGTGCCAGCAGCCCCCAGGGGTTTGTTGAAAAACTGTTTTTT. This codes for CASSPQGFVEKLFF.

V gene TRBV4-2 combines with J gene TRBJ2-7, with 7 bases matching TRBD2. The CDR3 is made up of 15 amino acids. Per the germline V gene, CDR1 is LGHNA and CDR2 is YNFKEQ. With V trimmed by 3 bases and J by 2 bases, 7 bases remained unmatched. DNA for the CDR3: TGTGCCAGCAGCCAGGCGGGGCGGGAGACCTACGAGCAGTACTTC. Its translation is CASSQAGRETYEQYF.

In its sample, this clonotype was seen many times. CDR3 residues: CATIMNTEAFF. CDR3 sequence (DNA): TGTGCCACGATCATGAACACTGAAGCTTTCTTT. V is TRBV6-6 and J is TRBJ1-1; unclear D gene. The V gene lost 10 bases and the J gene lost 0 bases, with 6 bases spanning the gap. There are 11 residues in the CDR3. Germline V gives CDR1 MNHNY, CDR2 SVGAGI (reference sequence).

The J gene is TRBJ2-5, the V gene TRBV29-1; D perhaps matches TRBD1 (5 bases). V shed 4 bases and J shed 5 bases, with 14 bases lying between them. This CDR3 region has 13 residues. Germline values: CDR1 SQVTM, CDR2 ANQGSEA. CDR3: CSVAFGARETQYF. In DNA form, the CDR3 reads TGCAGCGTTGCGTTTGGGGCGCGGGAGACCCAGTACTTC.

This sequence joins TRBV14 and TRBJ2-5, with 7 positions matching TRBD2. CDR1 and CDR2 (germline): SGHDN, FVKESK. The CDR3 is 18 amino acids. V shed 0 bases and J 1 base; nucleotides not matched to a gene: 11. Here the CDR3 reads CASSQENVAGETQETQYF. CDR3 coding DNA: TGTGCCAGCAGCCAAGAAAATGTGGCGGGAGAAACCCAAGAGACCCAGTACTTC.

This clonotype was recorded many times. The chain's CDR3 is CASSDEGNTEAFF. In DNA form, the CDR3 reads TGTGCCAGCAGTGACGAGGGTAACACTGAAGCTTTCTTT. V gene TRBV2 combines with J gene TRBJ1-1; D gene uncertain. V lost 3 bases to trimming and J lost 2 bases, with 7 bases between them. CDR3 length equals 13 residues. Per germline, CDR1 SNHLY and CDR2 FYNNEI.

The chain links TRBV29-1 to TRBJ2-7, with TRBD1 as a possible D gene (6 bases). Germline lookup yields CDR1 SQVTM and CDR2 ANQGSEA. This CDR3 has 13 residues. The V and J ends lost 7 bases and 3 bases respectively, with 16 bases between them. This CDR3 is CSAEDRLNYEQYF. The CDR3 coding sequence is TGCAGCGCAGAGGACAGACTGAACTACGAGCAGTACTTC.

This clonotype has a count of ten or more. The V gene is TRBV14, the J gene TRBJ1-1, with 8 bases identical to TRBD1. Trimming took 7 bases from V and 5 from J; bases not matched to a gene: 6. Per germline, CDR1 SGHDN and CDR2 FVKESK. This CDR3 spans 13 amino acids. The chain's CDR3 is CASNQGAGTEAFF. The CDR3 DNA is TGTGCCAGCAACCAGGGGGCGGGGACTGAAGCTTTCTTT.

In this sample, this clonotype turned up a few times. The chain is built from TRBV7-2 and TRBJ1-6; D is undetermined. Germline lookup yields CDR1 SGHTA and CDR2 FQGNSA. The length of the CDR3 is 14 residues. V gave up 2 bases and J gave up 8 bases, with 10 bases separating them. The CDR3 bases are TGTGCCAGCAGCTTACTAAGCGGGGATTCACCCCTCCACTTT. Its translation: CASSLLSGDSPLHF.

A word on this clonotype: A much larger clone is a single base away; this may be a read error. This sequence joins TRBV4-2 and TRBJ2-5; TRBD2 matches at 7 bases. This CDR3 spans 16 amino acids. Germline loops: CDR1 LGHNA, CDR2 YNFKEQ. CDR3 coding DNA: TGTGCCAGCAACCAACCTAAGCGGGGTACCCAAGAGACCCAGTACTTC. This gives the protein CASNQPKRGTQETQYF.